This T cell receptor (beta chain) was observed in a study of control samples from healthy donors and cancer patients. V was cut by 3 bases and J by 2 bases, with 17 bases left in between. The germline V gene has CDR1 KGHSH and CDR2 LQKENI. This CDR3 region has 16 residues. Measured with immunoSEQ multiplex PCR; TCRdb has only the in-frame clones, and not every one. The top ten clones hold around 8.5% of a sample with around 150,000 clones, 85% to 95% of them seen once. This sequence originates from a woman between 40 and 55 years old in good health. V is TRBV18 and J is TRBJ2-7; no reliable D call. The sample consisted of blood. The CDR3, as DNA: TGTGCCAGCTCACCGTCTGTTGGCGGATCTCCCTACGAGCAGTACTTC. Protein: CASSPSVGGSPYEQYF.